Sequencing of this T cell receptor (beta chain) was carried out in a study of blood T cell repertoires in COVID-19. Overall study: Specimens from acute and convalescent COVID-19 originated in the United States, Italy and Spain. PBMCs, B-cell-depleted T cells, or T cells were the source of the cDNA or gDNA that made up the material.

V was clipped by 5 bases and J by 2 bases, with 13 bases between them. Germline loops: CDR1 SGHTA, CDR2 FQGNSA. The CDR3 is made up of 14 amino acids. Original processing notes: By means of reference gene primer amplification, nucleated cell counts were estimated. Produced via immunoSEQ multiplex PCR; TCRdb's table is partial and in-frame only. V, J and clone size are taken as reported in that table, and D and trimming were inferred from the DNA itself. The table lists around 25,000 clones, around 90% of them singletons. The sequence was collected from a human donor in a cohort sampled during active COVID-19. This chain connects TRBV7-2 to TRBJ2-7; perhaps TRBD2 as D (5 bases). The sample consisted of peripheral blood. CDR3 nucleotides: TGTGCCAGCAGCGGTAAAAGCGGCACCTACGAGCAGTACTTC. The encoded protein is CASSGKSGTYEQYF.